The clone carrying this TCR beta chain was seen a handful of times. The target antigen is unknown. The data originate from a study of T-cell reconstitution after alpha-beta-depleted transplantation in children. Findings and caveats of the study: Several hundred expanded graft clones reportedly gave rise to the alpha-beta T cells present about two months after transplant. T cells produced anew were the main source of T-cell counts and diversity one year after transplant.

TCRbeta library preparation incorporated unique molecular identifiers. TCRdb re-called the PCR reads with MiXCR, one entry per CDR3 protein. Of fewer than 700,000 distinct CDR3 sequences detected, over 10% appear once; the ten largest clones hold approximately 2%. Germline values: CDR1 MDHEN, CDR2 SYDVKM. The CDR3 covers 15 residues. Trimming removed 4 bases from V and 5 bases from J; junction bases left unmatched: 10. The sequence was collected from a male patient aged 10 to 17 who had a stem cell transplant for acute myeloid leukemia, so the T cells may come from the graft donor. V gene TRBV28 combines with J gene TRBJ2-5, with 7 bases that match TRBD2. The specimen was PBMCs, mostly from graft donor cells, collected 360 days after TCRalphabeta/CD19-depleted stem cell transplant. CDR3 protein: CASSSSAGSGETQYF. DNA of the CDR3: TGTGCCAGCAGTTCCTCAGCGGGATCAGGCGAGACCCAGTACTTC.